These 9 T cell receptor beta chains share one sample of origin, sequenced in a study of blood T cell repertoires in COVID-19. Assay: immunoSEQ multiplex PCR; the TCRdb copy retains only in-frame clones and omits some. The sample has about 160,000 clones, around 80% seen once; the top ten hold 9.1%. Source material: peripheral blood. Every receptor here comes from a woman older than 75 with active or convalescent COVID-19.

V and J are TRBV6-2 or TRBV6-3 and TRBJ1-2; D is unclear. The CDR3 is 14 amino acids. V dropped 7 bases and J dropped 3 bases, with 15 bases sitting between them. Germline CDR1 MNHEY, CDR2 SVGEGT. CDR3: CASTPAGVHYGYTF. The CDR3 DNA follows: TGTGCCAGCACCCCCGCGGGCGTTCACTATGGCTACACCTTC.

Only one count was recorded for this clone. The chain is built from TRBV5-1 and TRBJ2-5, with D possibly matching TRBD1 (5 bases). This CDR3 region has 14 residues. V was cut by 4 bases and J by 2 bases, with 12 bases left in between. The germline V gene has CDR1 SGHRS and CDR2 YFSETQ. This chain's CDR3 is CASSRGSAQETQYF. In DNA, the CDR3 is TGCGCCAGCAGCAGGGGATCCGCACAAGAGACCCAGTACTTC.

This clone was seen once. The chain has TRBV5-8 and TRBJ2-5, with D unclear. Trimming pared 4 bases from V and 7 bases from J, leaving 8 bases between. The CDR3 spans 11 residues. Looked up from germline, CDR1 is SGHTS and CDR2 is YDEGEE. This CDR3 is CASSPSGTQYF. The DNA of the CDR3 is TGTGCCAGCAGCCCGTCGGGGACCCAGTACTTC.

The chain is built from TRBV10-3 and TRBJ1-4, with D possibly being TRBD1 (5 bases). CDR1 is ENHRY, CDR2 SYGVKD, per germline. Trimming left V 3 bases short and J 8 bases short, with 13 bases between. The CDR3 extends over 14 amino acids. This CDR3 is CAISESAGGEKLFF. As DNA, the CDR3 is TGTGCCATCAGTGAATCGGCCGGGGGGGAAAAACTGTTTTTT.

This sequence joins TRBV6-6 and TRBJ1-2; the match to TRBD1 covers 9 bases. Trimming took 4 bases from V and 4 from J; bases not matched to a gene: 7. The germline gives CDR1 MNHNY, CDR2 SVGAGI (reference sequence). The CDR3 totals 15 residues. The CDR3 nucleotides read TGTGCCAGCAGTTTTCGACAGGGGGTTCTCTATGGCTACACCTTC. Its translation: CASSFRQGVLYGYTF.

V gene TRBV7-9 combines with J gene TRBJ1-1; no reliable D call. The V end lost 5 bases, the J end lost 3 bases, and 10 bases lay between the germline ends. Germline V gene data show CDR1 as SEHNR and CDR2 as FQNEAQ (reference sequence). This CDR3 is built from 13 residues. CDR3 protein: CASSTTSYTEAFF. DNA of the CDR3: TGTGCCAGCAGCACAACAAGTTACACTGAAGCTTTCTTT.

This clone appeared a single time. The V call is TRBV3-1 (or the pseudogene TRBV3-2), the J call TRBJ2-7; D is possibly TRBD2 (6 bases). This CDR3 has 15 residues. Trimming cost V 5 bases and J 0 bases, with 14 bases left between them. Germline V lookup: CDR1 LGHDT, CDR2 YNNKEL (reference sequence). The DNA for the CDR3 is TGTGCCAGCAGCGTCATGGGGGGTATCTCCTACGAGCAGTACTTC. Translated: CASSVMGGISYEQYF.

J is TRBJ2-5 and V is TRBV7-2, with 8 positions matching TRBD2. V shed 3 bases and J 7 bases; nucleotides not matched to a gene: 10. Germline V gene data show CDR1 as SGHTA and CDR2 as FQGNSA. This CDR3 spans 15 amino acids. CDR3 nucleotide sequence: TGTGCCAGCAGCTTCGGCGGGGGGACCGCGCGGACCCAGTACTTC. Translating gives CASSFGGGTARTQYF.

The rearrangement joins TRBV10-3 to TRBJ1-5, with D unresolved. The CDR3 extends over 15 amino acids. Germline V gene lookup returns CDR1 ENHRY and CDR2 SYGVKD. The germline V and J ends were trimmed by 11 bases and 0 bases, with 17 bases remaining between them. The CDR3 DNA is TGTGCCCCACCCGGTCCGGGGTATAGCAATCAGCCCCAGCATTTT. Amino acid sequence: CAPPGPGYSNQPQHF.